This TCR beta chain derives from a study of T cells in Graves' hyperthyroidism and ophthalmopathy. For the study at large: Peripheral blood samples were taken at initial diagnosis, prior to any treatment.

Uncontrolled infection, other autoimmune disease, pregnancy or lactation barred patients from enrollment. PBMCs were derived from approximately 10 ml fresh peripheral blood. Study outcomes and limitations: Blood also carried most thyroid clonotypes expanded above 0.001.

The J segment lost 4 bases and the V segment lost 1 base, leaving 10 bases of the junction unmatched. This CDR3 comprises 17 residues. Germline V CDR1 and CDR2: SGHTA, FQGNSA. What was amplified from RNA transcripts were TCR beta CDR3 regions. TCR CDR3 regions were first amplified by RT-PCR with HTBI primers. TCRdb ran MiXCR on the multiplex PCR reads and lists one entry per CDR3 protein. The sample carries approximately 420,000 distinct CDR3 sequences, 15% recorded once. The table lists this clonotype with many counts. The antigen is not known. The chain is built from TRBV7-2 and TRBJ2-1; 7 bases align to TRBD2. Input material: blood. The TCR was taken from a woman in her 30s with Graves' hyperthyroidism. CDR3 in DNA: TGTGCCAGCAGCTTAGGGGGCGGGGCGGGAGTATACAATGAGCAGTTCTTC. This translates into CASSLGGGAGVYNEQFF.